These 11 T cell receptor beta chains originate from one sample sequenced in a study of blood T cell repertoires in COVID-19. The table came from immunoSEQ multiplex PCR; TCRdb's copy has only in-frame clones and leaves some out. The sample has roughly 150,000 clones, approximately 85% seen once. Sequencing input: peripheral blood. The source is a woman aged 60-75 years with COVID-19, enrolled during active disease.

The CDR3 coding sequence is TGTGCCAGCAGCTTGCGCGAGGCTTCTGGAAACACCATATATTTT. Its protein is CASSLREASGNTIYF. This sequence joins TRBV13 and TRBJ1-3; no firm D call. With 3 bases removed from V and 1 base from J, the gap between germline ends came to 10 bases. This CDR3 contains 15 residues. Per germline, CDR1 PRHDT and CDR2 FYEKMQ (reference sequence).

This chain joins TRBV11-2 and TRBJ1-1, with 8 bases identical to TRBD1. From germline, CDR1 is SGHAT and CDR2 FQNNGV. The J segment lost 3 bases and the V segment lost 5 bases, leaving 2 bases of the junction unmatched. The CDR3 is 13 amino acids. DNA for the CDR3: TGTGCCAGCAGCCCGGACAGGGACACTGAAGCTTTCTTT. It yields the protein CASSPDRDTEAFF.

CDR3 residues: CASSPDSSYNSPLHF. In DNA form, the CDR3 reads TGCGCCAGCAGCCCGGACAGCTCCTATAATTCACCCCTCCACTTT. The chain recombines TRBV5-1 with TRBJ1-6; tentatively, D is TRBD1 (6 bases). The CDR3 runs to 15 residues. CDR1 and CDR2 from the germline V gene are SGHRS and YFSETQ. Trimming shortened V by 4 bases and J by 0 bases, and 8 bases separated the two germline ends.

This chain uses TRBV7-6 with TRBJ1-1; TRBD1 is a possible D gene (5 bases). The CDR3 covers 17 residues. Germline CDR1 is SGHVS and CDR2 is FNYEAQ. V was shortened by 1 base and J by 1 base, with 16 bases between the two germline ends. This CDR3 reads CASSLGRSGARNTEAFF. As DNA, the CDR3 is TGTGCCAGCAGCTTAGGTCGGTCTGGGGCGAGGAACACTGAAGCTTTCTTT.

This clone was seen many times. The chain has TRBV30 and TRBJ1-6; maybe TRBD1 (6 bases). Trimming pared 5 bases from V and 5 bases from J, leaving 10 bases between. Looked up from germline, CDR1 is GTSNPN and CDR2 is SVGIG (reference sequence). This CDR3 has 13 residues. CDR3 nucleotide sequence: TGTGCCTGGGCCGGGACAAATAATTCACCCCTCCACTTT. The encoded protein is CAWAGTNNSPLHF.

This chain uses TRBV6-5 with TRBJ2-7; no reliable D call. V dropped 11 bases and J dropped 7 bases, with 21 bases sitting between them. This CDR3 is built from 13 residues. Per germline, CDR1 MNHEY and CDR2 SVGAGI. The CDR3, as DNA: TGTGCCGGCAACCCCGGAGCCTCCAAAGAGCAGTACTTC. Translated: CAGNPGASKEQYF.

CDR3 sequence (DNA): TGTGCCGCCCGCCCAGGGCGACAAGGGGATCAGCCCCAGCATTTT. Encoded protein: CAARPGRQGDQPQHF. V is TRBV19 and J is TRBJ1-5, with D perhaps matching TRBD1 (5 bases). Germline CDR1 is LNHDA and CDR2 is SQIVND (reference sequence). This CDR3 comprises 15 residues. V shed 11 bases and J shed 5 bases, with 22 bases lying between them.

A single count supports this clone. The chain uses TRBV2 and TRBJ1-5; D is perhaps TRBD1 (5 bases). V gave up 8 bases and J gave up 11 bases, with 19 bases separating them. CDR1 is SNHLY and CDR2 is FYNNEI in the germline V gene. CDR3 length: 13 residues. The CDR3 DNA reads as TGTGCCAGCGGGAGGGGTGGTCTTTTGTCCCAGCATTTT. Translated, it gives CASGRGGLLSQHF.

The J gene is TRBJ2-7, the V gene TRBV29-1, with D perhaps matching TRBD1 (6 bases). There are 11 residues in the CDR3. V was pared by 6 bases and J by 3 bases, with 9 bases between. CDR1 and CDR2 from the germline V gene are SQVTM and ANQGSEA. CDR3 nucleotide sequence: TGCAGCGTCGAACAGGGCTACGAGCAGTACGTC. Protein: CSVEQGYEQYV.

This chain's CDR3 is CASSLALGGITGANVLTF. In DNA, the CDR3 is TGTGCCAGCTCACTTGCTCTGGGAGGCATCACTGGGGCCAACGTCCTGACTTTC. The rearrangement uses TRBV18 and TRBJ2-6; possible D gene TRBD2, 6 bases. In germline, CDR1 is KGHSH, CDR2 LQKENI. The CDR3 has 18 amino acids. With 4 bases removed from V and 2 bases from J, the gap between germline ends came to 18 bases. Based on the CDR3 plus reference TRBV18 and TRBJ2-6, the full variable domain is NAGVMQNPRHLVRRRGQEARLRCSPMKGHSHVYWYRQLPEEGLKFMVYLQKENIIDESGMPKERFSAEFPKEGPSILRIQQVVRGDSAAYFCASSLALGGITGANVLTFGAGSRLTVL.

This chain links TRBV18 with TRBJ1-3, with TRBD1 as a possible D gene (5 bases). CDR3 length: 16 residues. The germline V gene has CDR1 KGHSH and CDR2 LQKENI. The V gene lost 2 bases and the J gene lost 0 bases, with 11 bases spanning the gap. In DNA, the CDR3 is TGTGCCAGCTCACCAAAGGGGCTGGACTCTGGAAACACCATATATTTT. Residues: CASSPKGLDSGNTIYF.